A selection of T cell receptor beta chains follows, all from one sample in a study of blood T cells in healthy people across ages. Each CDR3 protein gets one entry after TCRdb re-called the 5' RACE reads with MiXCR. The sample holds about 1.7 million distinct CDR3 sequences; 28% are singletons and the top ten take 7.7%. Specimen: blood. These receptors were obtained from a woman younger than 45 in good health. The CDR3 runs from the conserved cysteine through the conserved F or W.

TRBV12-3/TRBV12-4,CASSFLLTGELFF
TRBV4-1,CASSGTGQETQYF
TRBV4-1,CASSQEWTAEAFF
TRBV25-1,CASSEKWGTGNTEAFF
TRBV7-2,CASSLGGTGQNIQYF
TRBV18,CASSPQSSNQPQHF
TRBV10-2,CASSEVRTPQHF
TRBV27,CASSRPGLAGENEQFF
TRBV5-1,CASRSGSGQPQHF
TRBV4-1,CASSQGRAFTDTQYF
TRBV12-5,CASGLIGGHQPQHF
TRBV3-1,CASSQYILGPWENTGELFF
TRBV12-3/TRBV12-4,CASSAGTDRTEAFF
TRBV5-4,CASSTPDRGQGGYTF
TRBV9,CASSGGDYSYEQYF
TRBV7-9,CASSPDPYGYTF
TRBV29-1,CSAKDRGGDCYGYTF
TRBV4-3,CASSEGQGVQHF
TRBV5-1,CASSFSGRDIQYF
TRBV20-1,CSARDRTTLGNEQFF
TRBV14,CASSPLAGRATQYF
TRBV11-2,CASSAGLAGALYEQYF
TRBV12-3/TRBV12-4,CASSPTLAGGQDTQYF
TRBV5-1,CASRPLDDTEAFF
TRBV7-2,CASSLDGTSGKRKLFF
TRBV7-6,CASSRTGGRSKEQFF
TRBV5-1,CASSRTGLAREQYF
TRBV19,CTSGDRGDAYEQYF
TRBV2,CASSVAWGTDTQYF
TRBV30,CAWSLGTVNEKLFF
TRBV5-1,CASGPLETGVQETQYF
TRBV10-3,CAISGTAFLSYEQFF
TRBV2,CASRGSPNEKLFF
TRBV12-3/TRBV12-4,CASSGLKQPQHF
TRBV28,CASSPPDSNQPQHF
TRBV4-1,CASSQAGRDAQYF
TRBV30,CAWSAGGVYNEQFF
TRBV4-2,CASSQGVPPDEQFF
TRBV11-2,CASSLSVAGLAKNIQYF
TRBV6-5,CASSREFDQPQHF
TRBV5-1,CASSLAGSPGLDSFEQFF
TRBV9,CASSARDRETQYF
TRBV28,CASSRPDPPQHF
TRBV24-1,CATSDPQRTSGGKNEQFF
TRBV19,CARHPDRAYYEQYF
TRBV9,CASSDGTLGETQYF
TRBV20-1,CSASSDRGTLEQYF
TRBV6-6,CASSPNKNTGELFF